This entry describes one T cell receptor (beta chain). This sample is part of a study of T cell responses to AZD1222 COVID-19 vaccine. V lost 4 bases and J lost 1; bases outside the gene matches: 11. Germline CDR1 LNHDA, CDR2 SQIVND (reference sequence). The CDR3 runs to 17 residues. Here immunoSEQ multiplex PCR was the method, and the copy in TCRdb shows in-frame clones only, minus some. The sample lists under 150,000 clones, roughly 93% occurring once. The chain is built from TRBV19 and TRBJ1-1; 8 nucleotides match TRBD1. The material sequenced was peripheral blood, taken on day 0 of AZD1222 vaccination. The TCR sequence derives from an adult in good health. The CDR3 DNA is TGTGCCAGTAGTAACCGACAGGGGCAAAATTCGAACACTGAAGCTTTCTTT. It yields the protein CASSNRQGQNSNTEAFF.